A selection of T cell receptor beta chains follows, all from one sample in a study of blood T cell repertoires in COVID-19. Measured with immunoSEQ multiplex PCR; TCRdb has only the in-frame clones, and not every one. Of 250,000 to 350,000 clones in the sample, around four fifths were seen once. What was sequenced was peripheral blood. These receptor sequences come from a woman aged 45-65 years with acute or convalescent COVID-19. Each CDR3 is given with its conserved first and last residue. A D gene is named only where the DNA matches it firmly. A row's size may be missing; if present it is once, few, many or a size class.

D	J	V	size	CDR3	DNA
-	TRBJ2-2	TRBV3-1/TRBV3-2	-	CASSHYDRNTGELFF	TGTGCCAGCAGCCACTACGACAGAAACACCGGGGAGCTGTTTTTT
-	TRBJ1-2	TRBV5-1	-	CASSLVPANYGYTF	TGCGCCAGCAGCTTGGTCCCGGCTAACTATGGCTACACCTTC
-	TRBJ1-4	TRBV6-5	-	CASSRSKGANEKLFF	TGTGCCAGCAGCCGGTCCAAAGGGGCTAATGAAAAACTGTTTTTT
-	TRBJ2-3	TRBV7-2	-	CASSSFSDTDTQYF	TGTGCCAGCAGCTCTTTTAGTGACACAGATACGCAGTATTTT
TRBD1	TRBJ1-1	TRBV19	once	CASIRQGASTEAFF	TGTGCCAGCATCCGACAGGGGGCGAGTACTGAAGCTTTCTTT
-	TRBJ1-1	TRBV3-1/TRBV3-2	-	CASSQESTEAFF	TGTGCCAGCAGCCAGGAGAGCACTGAAGCTTTCTTT
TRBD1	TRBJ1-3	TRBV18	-	CASSPGGGWENTIYF	TGTGCCAGCTCACCCGGAGGGGGCTGGGAAAACACCATATATTTT
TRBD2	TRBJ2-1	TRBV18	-	CASSPGLASLDEQFF	TGTGCCAGCTCACCGGGACTAGCTTCTCTGGATGAGCAGTTCTTC
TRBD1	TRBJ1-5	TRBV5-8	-	CASSRTGSGQPQHF	TGTGCCAGCAGCCGGACAGGTTCGGGTCAGCCCCAGCATTTT
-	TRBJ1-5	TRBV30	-	CAWTIKGGNQPQHF	TGTGCCTGGACGATAAAGGGAGGCAATCAGCCCCAGCATTTT
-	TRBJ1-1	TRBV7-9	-	CASSSGVVNTEAFF	TGTGCCAGCAGCTCAGGGGTGGTGAACACTGAAGCTTTCTTT
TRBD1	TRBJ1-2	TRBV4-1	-	CASSQDRERGYTF	TGCGCCAGCAGCCAGGACAGGGAACGTGGCTACACCTTC
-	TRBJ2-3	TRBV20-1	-	CSASDRETTQYF	TGCAGTGCTAGTGATAGGGAGACTACGCAGTATTTT
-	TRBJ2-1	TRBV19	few	CASSQVEAGEQFF	TGTGCCAGTAGCCAAGTAGAAGCGGGTGAGCAGTTCTTC
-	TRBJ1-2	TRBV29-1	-	CSAHLTGRRNYGYTF	TGCAGCGCACACCTTACAGGGAGAAGAAACTATGGCTACACCTTC
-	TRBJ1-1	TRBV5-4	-	CASSLAAGHEAFF	TGTGCCAGCAGCTTGGCCGCGGGCCACGAAGCTTTCTTT
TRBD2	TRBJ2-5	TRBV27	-	CASSPKRGAYQETQYF	TGTGCCAGCAGTCCCAAGCGGGGGGCGTACCAAGAGACCCAGTACTTC
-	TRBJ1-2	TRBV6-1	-	CASSETLQQSYGYTF	TGTGCCAGCAGTGAGACCCTACAGCAGAGCTATGGCTACACCTTC
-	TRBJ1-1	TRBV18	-	CASSLETGNTEAFF	TGTGCCAGCTCGCTCGAAACAGGGAACACTGAAGCTTTCTTT
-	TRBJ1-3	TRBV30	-	CAWRGGPGNTIYF	TGTGCCTGGAGAGGAGGGCCTGGAAACACCATATATTTT
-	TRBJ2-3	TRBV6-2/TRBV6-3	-	CASSPRDNLPTDTQYF	TGTGCCAGCAGTCCCCGGGATAACCTTCCCACAGATACGCAGTATTTT
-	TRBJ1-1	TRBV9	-	CASSFSTVTEAFF	TGTGCCAGCAGCTTCTCGACAGTTACTGAAGCTTTCTTT
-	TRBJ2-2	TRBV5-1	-	CASTRKDRKNTGELFF	TGCGCCAGCACTAGGAAGGACAGAAAGAACACCGGGGAGCTGTTTTTT
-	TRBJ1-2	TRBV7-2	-	CASSFGGRSGGYTF	TGTGCCAGCAGCTTCGGGGGACGTAGTGGTGGCTACACCTTC
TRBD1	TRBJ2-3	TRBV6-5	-	CASSKRTGVADTQYF	TGTGCCAGCAGTAAACGGACAGGGGTCGCAGATACGCAGTATTTT
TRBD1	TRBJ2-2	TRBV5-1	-	CASRGGASNTGELFF	TGCGCCAGCAGAGGGGGCGCATCGAACACCGGGGAGCTGTTTTTT